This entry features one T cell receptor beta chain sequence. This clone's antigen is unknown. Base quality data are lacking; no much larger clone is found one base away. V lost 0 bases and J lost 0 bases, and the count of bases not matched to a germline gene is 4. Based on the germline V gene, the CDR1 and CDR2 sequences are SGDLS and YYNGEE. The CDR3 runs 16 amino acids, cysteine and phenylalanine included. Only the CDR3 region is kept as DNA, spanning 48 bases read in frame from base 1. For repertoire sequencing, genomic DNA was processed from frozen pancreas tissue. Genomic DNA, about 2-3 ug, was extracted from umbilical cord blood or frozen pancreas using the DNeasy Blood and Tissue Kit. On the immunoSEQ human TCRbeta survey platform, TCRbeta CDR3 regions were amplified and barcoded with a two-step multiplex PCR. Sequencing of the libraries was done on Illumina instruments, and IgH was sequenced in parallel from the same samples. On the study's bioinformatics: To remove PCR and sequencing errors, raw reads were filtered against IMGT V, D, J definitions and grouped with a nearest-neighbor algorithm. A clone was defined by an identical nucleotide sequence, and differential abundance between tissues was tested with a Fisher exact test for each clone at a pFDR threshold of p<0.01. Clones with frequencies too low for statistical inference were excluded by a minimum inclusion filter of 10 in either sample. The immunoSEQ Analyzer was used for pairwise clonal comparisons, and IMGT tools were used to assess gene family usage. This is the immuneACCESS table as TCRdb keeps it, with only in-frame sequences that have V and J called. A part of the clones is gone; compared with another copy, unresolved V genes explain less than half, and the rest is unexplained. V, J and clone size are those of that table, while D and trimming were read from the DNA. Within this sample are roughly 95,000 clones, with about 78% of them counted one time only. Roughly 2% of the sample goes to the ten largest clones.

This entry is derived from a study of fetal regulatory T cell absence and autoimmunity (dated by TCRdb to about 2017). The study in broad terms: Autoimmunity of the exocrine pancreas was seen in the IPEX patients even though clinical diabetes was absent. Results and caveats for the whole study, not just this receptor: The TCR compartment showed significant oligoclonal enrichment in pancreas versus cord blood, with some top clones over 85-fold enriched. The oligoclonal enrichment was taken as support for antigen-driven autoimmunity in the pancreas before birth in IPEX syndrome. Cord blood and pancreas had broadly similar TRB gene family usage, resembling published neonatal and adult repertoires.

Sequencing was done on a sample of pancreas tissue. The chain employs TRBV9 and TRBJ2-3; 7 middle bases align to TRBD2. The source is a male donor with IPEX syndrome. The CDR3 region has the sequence CASSVDERGSTDTQYF. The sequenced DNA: TGTGCCAGCAGCGTAGACGAGCGGGGTAGCACAGATACGCAGTATTTT. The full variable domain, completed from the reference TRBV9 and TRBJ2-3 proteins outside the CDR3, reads DSGVTQTPKHLITATGQRVTLRCSPRSGDLSVYWYQQSLDQGLQFLIQYYNGEERAKGNILERFSAQQFPDLHSELNLSSLELGDSALYFCASSVDERGSTDTQYFGPGTRLTVL.